A single count supports the clone carrying this T cell receptor (beta chain). The protocol was immunoSEQ multiplex PCR, while the TCRdb copy is restricted to in-frame clones and leaves out a portion. In the table there are about 80,000 clones, 90% to 95% of which are singletons. From germline, CDR1 is MGHRA and CDR2 YSYEKL. V trimming: 3 bases; J trimming: 4 bases; junction bases outside the gene matches: 6. This CDR3 is built from 16 residues. This sample is drawn from a study of brain T cells in children with intractable seizures. Sequencing used peripheral blood, obtained at surgery. The chain couples TRBV4-1 to TRBJ2-1, with 10 bases aligning to TRBD2. This TCR was recovered from a girl aged 2-10 years with Rasmussen encephalitis and intractable seizures. CDR3 sequence reads: CASSHPGTSDYNEQFF. The CDR3 DNA follows: TGCGCCAGCAGCCATCCCGGGACTAGCGATTACAATGAGCAGTTCTTC.